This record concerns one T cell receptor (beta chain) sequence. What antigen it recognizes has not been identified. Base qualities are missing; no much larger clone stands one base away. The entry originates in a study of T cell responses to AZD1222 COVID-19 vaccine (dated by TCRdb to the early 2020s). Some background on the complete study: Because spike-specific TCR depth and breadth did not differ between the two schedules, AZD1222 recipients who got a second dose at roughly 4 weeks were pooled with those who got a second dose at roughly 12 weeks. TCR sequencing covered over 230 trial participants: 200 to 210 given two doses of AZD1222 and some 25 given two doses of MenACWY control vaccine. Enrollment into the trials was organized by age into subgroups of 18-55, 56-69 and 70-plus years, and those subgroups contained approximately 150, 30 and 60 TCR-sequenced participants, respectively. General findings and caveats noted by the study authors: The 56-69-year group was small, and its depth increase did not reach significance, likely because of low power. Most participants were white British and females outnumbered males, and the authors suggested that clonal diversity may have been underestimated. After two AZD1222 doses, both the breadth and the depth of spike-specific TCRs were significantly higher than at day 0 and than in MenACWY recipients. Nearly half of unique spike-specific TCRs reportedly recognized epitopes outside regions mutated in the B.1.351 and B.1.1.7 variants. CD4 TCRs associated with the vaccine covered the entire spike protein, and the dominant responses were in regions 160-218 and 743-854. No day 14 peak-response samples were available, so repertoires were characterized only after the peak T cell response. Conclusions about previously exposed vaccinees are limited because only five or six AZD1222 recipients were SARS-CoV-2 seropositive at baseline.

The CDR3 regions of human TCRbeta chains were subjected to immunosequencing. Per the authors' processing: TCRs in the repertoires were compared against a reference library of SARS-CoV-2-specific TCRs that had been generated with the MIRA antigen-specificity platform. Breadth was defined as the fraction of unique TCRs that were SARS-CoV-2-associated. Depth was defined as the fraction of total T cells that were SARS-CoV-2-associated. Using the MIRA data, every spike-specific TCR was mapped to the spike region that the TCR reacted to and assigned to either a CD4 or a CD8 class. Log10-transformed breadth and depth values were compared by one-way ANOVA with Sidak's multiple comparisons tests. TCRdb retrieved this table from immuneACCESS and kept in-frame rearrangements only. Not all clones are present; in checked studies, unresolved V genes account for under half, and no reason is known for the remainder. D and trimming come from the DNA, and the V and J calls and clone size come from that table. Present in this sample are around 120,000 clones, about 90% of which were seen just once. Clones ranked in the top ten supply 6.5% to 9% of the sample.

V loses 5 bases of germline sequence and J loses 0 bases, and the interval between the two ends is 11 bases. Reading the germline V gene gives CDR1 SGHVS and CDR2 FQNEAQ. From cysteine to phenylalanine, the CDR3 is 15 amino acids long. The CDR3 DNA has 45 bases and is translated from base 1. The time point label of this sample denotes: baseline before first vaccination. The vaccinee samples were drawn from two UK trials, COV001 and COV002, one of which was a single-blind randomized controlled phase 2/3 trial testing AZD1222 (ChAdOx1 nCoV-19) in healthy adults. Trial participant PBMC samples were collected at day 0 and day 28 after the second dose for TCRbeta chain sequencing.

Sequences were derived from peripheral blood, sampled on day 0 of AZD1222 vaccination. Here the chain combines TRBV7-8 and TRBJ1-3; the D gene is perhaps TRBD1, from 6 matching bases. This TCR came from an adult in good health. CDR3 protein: CASSPRTVSGNTIYF. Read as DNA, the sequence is TGTGCCAGCAGCCCCCGGACAGTCTCTGGAAACACCATATATTTT. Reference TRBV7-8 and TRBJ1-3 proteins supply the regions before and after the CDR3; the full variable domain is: GAGVSQSPRYKVAKRGQDVALRCDPISGHVSLFWYQQALGQGPEFLTYFQNEAQLDKSGLPSDRFFAERPEGSVSTLKIQRTQQEDSAVYLCASSPRTVSGNTIYFGEGSWLTVV.